This passage covers 27 T cell receptor beta chains from one sample sequenced in a study of cytomegalovirus exposure and HLA in healthy donors. PCR employed 60 Vbeta and 13 Jbeta primers. Data came from immunoSEQ multiplex PCR; TCRdb stores just in-frame clones and leaves some out. The repertoire includes some 100,000 clones, 74% of them detected once, and roughly 10% sits in the top ten. The sequencing sample was made of PBMCs. All receptors derive from a woman between 45 and 65 years old in good health and CMV-seropositive.

This chain uses TRBV4-1 with TRBJ1-1; 9 nucleotides line up with TRBD1. V shed 0 bases and J 6 bases; nucleotides not matched to a gene: 14. Looked up from germline, CDR1 is MGHRA and CDR2 is YSYEKL. This CDR3 has 18 residues. CDR3: CASSQEGQGKGKGAEAFF. Here the CDR3 DNA reads TGCGCCAGCAGCCAAGAAGGACAGGGGAAGGGTAAAGGCGCTGAAGCTTTCTTT.

A note on this clone: The CDR3 ends on some other residue instead of the conserved phenylalanine or tryptophan, so this is likely a read error. Because the CDR3's place on the DNA is in doubt, the DNA is left out and the CDR3 is given as listed by TCRdb. The V gene is TRBV29-1, the J gene TRBJ2-7; the table's D call, TRBD2, has no DNA check behind it. The CDR3 is 13 residues long, ends included. CDR1 is SQVTM, CDR2 ANQGSEA, per germline. This chain's CDR3 is CSVEDFGLGSIVH.

This sequence joins TRBV18 and TRBJ1-1, with 7 bases identical to TRBD1. Germline CDR1 is KGHSH and CDR2 is LQKENI. V was pared by 2 bases and J by 4 bases, with 4 bases of the junction left unmatched. The CDR3 is 14 amino acids. CDR3 loop: CASSPAQGLTEAFF. DNA for the CDR3: TGTGCCAGCTCACCAGCACAGGGGCTCACTGAAGCTTTCTTT.

The chain links TRBV10-3 to TRBJ2-2; tentatively, D is TRBD2 (6 bases). Germline V gene sequence: CDR1 ENHRY, CDR2 SYGVKD. V was pared by 10 bases and J by 6 bases, with 21 bases between. The CDR3 consists of 15 residues. The CDR3 region is CASEDRGLTPGELFF. In DNA, the CDR3 is TGTGCCAGCGAAGACCGGGGACTTACGCCCGGGGAGCTGTTTTTT.

The chain is built from TRBV11-2 and TRBJ1-1; D perhaps matches TRBD1 (5 bases). The CDR3 consists of 14 residues. Per the germline V gene, CDR1 is SGHAT and CDR2 is FQNNGV. V lost 4 bases and J lost 4, with 13 bases in between. CDR3 nucleotides: TGTGCCAGCAGCTCAGGACGGGGGACCACTGAAGCTTTCTTT. Residues: CASSSGRGTTEAFF.

This chain uses TRBV7-2 with TRBJ1-2; TRBD1 is a possible D gene (6 bases). CDR3 size: 13 residues. V was trimmed by 5 bases and J by 5 bases, leaving 12 bases between them. Germline V gives CDR1 SGHTA, CDR2 FQGNSA. The CDR3 is CASSVQGWYGYTF. CDR3 bases: TGTGCCAGCAGCGTACAGGGATGGTATGGCTACACCTTC. The full variable domain, completed using reference TRBV7-2 and TRBJ1-2, is GAGVSQSPSNKVTEKGKDVELRCDPISGHTALYWYRQSLGQGLEFLIYFQGNSAPDKSGLPSDRFSAERTGGSVSTLTIQRTQQEDSAVYLCASSVQGWYGYTFGSGTRLTVV.

In DNA, the CDR3 is TGCGCCAGCAGCCGAGGTAGCGGGGCAGTCCGCTACAATGAGCAGTTCTTC. It is translated as CASSRGSGAVRYNEQFF. The chain recombines TRBV5-1 with TRBJ2-1, with TRBD2 identical over 8 bases. Trimming took 4 bases from V and 3 from J; bases not matched to a gene: 12. The germline V gene has CDR1 SGHRS and CDR2 YFSETQ. CDR3 length: 17 residues. The complete variable domain, with remaining parts taken from reference TRBV5-1 and TRBJ2-1, reads KAGVTQTPRYLIKTRGQQVTLSCSPISGHRSVSWYQQTPGQGLQFLFEYFSETQRNKGNFPGRFSGRQFSNSRSEMNVSTLELGDSALYLCASSRGSGAVRYNEQFFGPGTRLTVL.

This chain links TRBV6-1 with TRBJ1-3, with D perhaps TRBD1 (5 bases). Between the trimmed V and J ends, which lost 2 bases and 1 base, there was a span of 21 bases. This CDR3 region has 19 residues. Germline V gives CDR1 MNHNS, CDR2 SASEGT. This CDR3 reads CASSETAGSSLLSGNTIYF. CDR3 coding DNA: TGTGCCAGCAGTGAAACGGCAGGGTCATCATTATTATCTGGAAACACCATATATTTT.

This clone was counted between two and nine times. The V and J genes are TRBV6-1 and TRBJ2-7; tentative D call: TRBD2 (6 bases). CDR3 length: 14 amino acids. V was pared by 5 bases and J by 3 bases, with 14 bases between. Looked up from germline, CDR1 is MNHNS and CDR2 is SASEGT. CDR3 nucleotide sequence: TGTGCCAGCAGTCTACCTGGGGGGAACTACGAGCAGTACTTC. The encoded protein is CASSLPGGNYEQYF.

CDR3 DNA sequence: TGCGCCAGCAGCCAAGAGGGCGGGCGCGGGGTGGATACGCAGTATTTT. It specifies CASSQEGGRGVDTQYF. The chain is built from TRBV4-3 and TRBJ2-3; maybe TRBD2 (6 bases). From germline, CDR1 is LGHNA and CDR2 YSLEER. Trimming left V 0 bases short and J 6 bases short, with 16 bases between. The CDR3 totals 16 residues.

In this sample, this clone turned up a few times. The V gene is TRBV7-2, the J gene TRBJ1-4; 7 bases align to TRBD1. V was clipped by 3 bases and J by 6 bases; unmatched bases: 7. The length of the CDR3 is 15 residues. Per germline, CDR1 SGHTA and CDR2 FQGNSA. CDR3 sequence: CASSLDDRVDEKLFF. DNA of the CDR3: TGTGCCAGCAGCTTGGATGACAGGGTAGATGAAAAACTGTTTTTT.

The chain uses TRBV5-8 and TRBJ2-5; tentative D call: TRBD1 (6 bases). CDR1 and CDR2 (germline): SGHTS, YDEGEE. The CDR3 is made up of 15 amino acids. With 1 base removed from V and 4 bases from J, the gap between germline ends came to 14 bases. The CDR3 DNA is TGTGCCAGCAGCTTGATAGGACAGAAAGGAGAGACCCAGTACTTC. Its protein is CASSLIGQKGETQYF. Combining the CDR3 with reference TRBV5-8 and TRBJ2-5 gives the whole variable domain EAGVTQSPTHLIKTRGQQATLRCSPISGHTSVYWYQQALGLGLQFLLWYDEGEERNRGNFPPRFSGRQFPNYSSELNVNALELEDSALYLCASSLIGQKGETQYFGPGTRLLVL.

J is TRBJ2-1 and V is TRBV27, with D tentatively TRBD2 (5 bases). From germline, CDR1 is MNHEY and CDR2 SMNVEV (reference sequence). The CDR3 has 15 residues. The V end was cut by 6 bases, the J end by 8 bases, with 20 bases between. CDR3: CASRPTDFSLDEQFF. In nucleotides, the CDR3 is TGTGCCAGCAGGCCGACGGACTTTTCTTTAGATGAGCAGTTCTTC.

This clone was seen only once. The CDR3 region has the DNA TGTGCCAGCAGTCCCCCGGAAGCGACGAGCTCCTACAATGAGCAGTTCTTC. This translates into CASSPPEATSSYNEQFF. J is TRBJ2-1 and V is TRBV28; the D is unclear. The CDR3 totals 17 residues. V shed 5 bases and J shed 0 bases, with 17 bases lying between them. Germline V gives CDR1 MDHEN, CDR2 SYDVKM. Supplemented by reference TRBV28 and TRBJ2-1, the full variable domain reads DVKVTQSSRYLVKRTGEKVFLECVQDMDHENMFWYRQDPGLGLRLIYFSYDVKMKEKGDIPEGYSVSREKKERFSLILESASTNQTSMYLCASSPPEATSSYNEQFFGPGTRLTVL.

This clone was detected once. The chain couples TRBV6-6 to TRBJ1-5; D perhaps matches TRBD1 (5 bases). V lost 7 bases, J lost 7 bases, and 14 bases lay in between. In germline, CDR1 is MNHNY, CDR2 SVGAGI (reference sequence). CDR3 length: 13 amino acids. The CDR3 here is CASTTGGFQPQHF. CDR3 sequence (DNA): TGTGCCAGCACGACCGGGGGATTCCAGCCCCAGCATTTT.

The V call is TRBV2, the J call TRBJ2-6; D might be TRBD1 (6 bases). The CDR3 has 17 residues. Germline values: CDR1 SNHLY, CDR2 FYNNEI. V dropped 1 base and J dropped 3 bases, with 13 bases sitting between them. CDR3 nucleotide sequence: TGTGCCAGCAGTGAAGTAGCCAGGGGCTATGGGGCCAACGTCCTGACTTTC. Translating gives CASSEVARGYGANVLTF.

The chain employs TRBV5-4 and TRBJ1-2, with a tentative D call TRBD1 (5 bases). CDR1 and CDR2 (germline): SGHNT, YYREEE (reference sequence). This CDR3 is 14 amino acids long. V was pared by 4 bases and J by 4 bases, with 14 bases between. The CDR3 region is CASSKRGGSYGYTF. The CDR3 DNA reads as TGTGCCAGCAGCAAGAGGGGAGGGTCCTATGGCTACACCTTC.

The V gene is TRBV28, the J gene TRBJ2-1; the D gene is possibly TRBD2 (6 bases). Trimming stripped 6 bases from V and 0 bases from J, with 21 bases between. Per the germline V gene, CDR1 is MDHEN and CDR2 is SYDVKM. The CDR3 totals 18 residues. The CDR3 is CASSPPQHIGSSYNEQFF. The CDR3, as DNA: TGTGCCAGCAGCCCCCCTCAGCATATCGGGAGCTCCTACAATGAGCAGTTCTTC.

This chain uses TRBV7-2 with TRBJ1-5, with a weak D call TRBD1 (5 bases). This CDR3 region has 16 residues. V lost 1 base and J lost 6, with 16 bases in between. Germline loops: CDR1 SGHTA, CDR2 FQGNSA. The CDR3 DNA follows: TGTGCCAGCAGCTTAGATCGGGCAGGGATACTTCAGCCCCAGCATTTT. It specifies CASSLDRAGILQPQHF.

V usage is TRBV7-9 and J usage is TRBJ2-5, with 7 bases fitting TRBD2. The CDR3 covers 15 residues. Germline V CDR1 and CDR2: SEHNR, FQNEAQ (reference sequence). Germline trimming cut 0 bases from V and 5 bases from J; bases unmatched to any gene: 6. CDR3 nucleotides: TGTGCCAGCAGCTTAGCGGTTAACGGGAGGGAGACCCAGTACTTC. Its translation is CASSLAVNGRETQYF.

This chain uses TRBV11-2 with TRBJ1-4, with D perhaps TRBD1 (6 bases). This CDR3 is 15 amino acids long. CDR1 is SGHAT, CDR2 FQNNGV, per germline. Trimming shortened V by 4 bases and J by 8 bases, and 17 bases separated the two germline ends. CDR3 region: CASSSQPGGGEKLFF. The CDR3 DNA follows: TGTGCCAGCAGCTCCCAACCGGGGGGCGGGGAAAAACTGTTTTTT.

CDR3 sequence: CASTRLLSVNTGELFF. In DNA form, the CDR3 reads TGCGCCAGCACTCGACTCCTTTCAGTGAACACCGGGGAGCTGTTTTTT. The chain joins TRBV10-2 to TRBJ2-2; D ambiguous. CDR1 and CDR2 from the germline V gene are WSHSY and SAAADI. V shed 7 bases and J shed 1 base, with 16 bases lying between them. This CDR3 comprises 16 residues.

A single count supports this clone. The chain couples TRBV18 to TRBJ2-1, with 14 bases matching TRBD2. Germline V CDR1 and CDR2: KGHSH, LQKENI. The CDR3 is 15 residues long. V was clipped by 6 bases and J by 6 bases; unmatched bases: 4. CDR3 sequence (DNA): TGTGCCAGCTCGTCGACTAGCGGGAGGGCCAATGAGCAGTTCTTC. It specifies CASSSTSGRANEQFF.

This rearrangement joins TRBV7-9 to TRBJ2-1; D is undetermined. This CDR3 spans 15 amino acids. The germline gives CDR1 SEHNR, CDR2 FQNEAQ (reference sequence). V was clipped by 1 base and J by 6 bases, with 13 bases between them. CDR3: CASSLVVGIVNEQFF. The DNA for the CDR3 is TGTGCCAGCAGCTTAGTGGTGGGCATCGTCAATGAGCAGTTCTTC.

The V and J genes are TRBV4-1 and TRBJ2-2, with D possibly matching TRBD2 (6 bases). The CDR3 spans 14 residues. Trimming cost V 3 bases and J 3 bases, with 8 bases left between them. Looked up from germline, CDR1 is MGHRA and CDR2 is YSYEKL. CDR3 amino acids: CASSQGDYTGELFF. The CDR3 nucleotides are TGCGCCAGCAGCCAGGGGGACTACACCGGGGAGCTGTTTTTT.

The CDR3 spells CASSQVGGNEQFF. CDR3 nucleotide sequence: TGCGCCAGCAGCCAAGTTGGCGGAAATGAGCAGTTCTTC. V and J are TRBV4-1 and TRBJ2-1; D gene unclear. Per the germline V gene, CDR1 is MGHRA and CDR2 is YSYEKL. Trimming stripped 1 base from V and 7 bases from J, with 8 bases between. This CDR3 spans 13 amino acids.

The chain uses TRBV2 and TRBJ1-5, with 9 bases that match TRBD1. CDR3 size: 17 residues. Germline loops: CDR1 SNHLY, CDR2 FYNNEI. Trimming removed 8 bases from V and 0 bases from J; junction bases left unmatched: 11. CDR3 bases: TGTGCCAGCCAGGGACAGGGATTCCCTTATAGCAATCAGCCCCAGCATTTT. Its protein product is CASQGQGFPYSNQPQHF.